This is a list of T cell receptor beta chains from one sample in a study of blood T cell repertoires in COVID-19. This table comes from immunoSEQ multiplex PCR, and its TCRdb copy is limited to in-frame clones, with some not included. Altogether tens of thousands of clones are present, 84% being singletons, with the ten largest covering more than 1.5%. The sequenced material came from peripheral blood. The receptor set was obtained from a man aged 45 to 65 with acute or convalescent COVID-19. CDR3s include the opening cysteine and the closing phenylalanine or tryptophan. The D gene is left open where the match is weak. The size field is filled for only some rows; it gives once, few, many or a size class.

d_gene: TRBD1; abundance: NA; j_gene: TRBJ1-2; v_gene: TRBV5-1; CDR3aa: CASSLGDRDYGYTF; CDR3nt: TGCGCCAGCAGCTTGGGGGACAGGGATTATGGCTACACCTTC
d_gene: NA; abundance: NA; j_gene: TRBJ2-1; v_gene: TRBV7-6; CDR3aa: CASILGAGGQNEQFF; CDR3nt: TGTGCCAGCATCCTGGGTGCGGGGGGACAGAATGAGCAGTTCTTC
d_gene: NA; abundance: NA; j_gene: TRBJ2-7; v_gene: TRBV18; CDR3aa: CASSPRARGTYEQYF; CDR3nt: TGTGCCAGCTCACCACGAGCGAGGGGGACCTACGAGCAGTACTTC
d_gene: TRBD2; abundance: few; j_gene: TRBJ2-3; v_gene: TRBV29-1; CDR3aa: CSVEPLREGPDTQYF; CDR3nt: TGCAGCGTTGAACCCCTGCGGGAGGGCCCAGATACGCAGTATTTT
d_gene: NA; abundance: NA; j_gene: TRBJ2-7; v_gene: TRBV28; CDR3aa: CASSFRPGLPDTYEQYF; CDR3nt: TGTGCCAGCAGTTTCCGCCCGGGACTCCCGGACACCTACGAGCAGTACTTC
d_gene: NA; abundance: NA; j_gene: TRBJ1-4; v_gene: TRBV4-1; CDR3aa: CASSRILATNEKLFF; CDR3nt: TGCGCCAGCAGCCGTATCTTAGCCACTAATGAAAAACTGTTTTTT
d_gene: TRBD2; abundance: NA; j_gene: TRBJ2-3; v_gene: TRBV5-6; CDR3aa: CASSPDERDTDTQYF; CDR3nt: TGTGCCAGCAGCCCCGATGAGCGGGACACAGATACGCAGTATTTT
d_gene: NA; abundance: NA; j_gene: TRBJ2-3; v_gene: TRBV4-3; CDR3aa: CASSRDRGVSDTQYF; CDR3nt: TGCGCCAGCAGCCGAGACCGCGGAGTGTCAGATACGCAGTATTTT
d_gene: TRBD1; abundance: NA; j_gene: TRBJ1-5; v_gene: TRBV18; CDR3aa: CASSPPGTGVSYSNQPQHF; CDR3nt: TGTGCCAGCTCACCCCCCGGGACAGGGGTATCTTATAGCAATCAGCCCCAGCATTTT
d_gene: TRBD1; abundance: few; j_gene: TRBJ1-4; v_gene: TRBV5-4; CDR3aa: CASSSGSGGRGEKLFF; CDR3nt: TGTGCCAGCAGCTCTGGATCAGGGGGTAGAGGCGAAAAACTGTTTTTT
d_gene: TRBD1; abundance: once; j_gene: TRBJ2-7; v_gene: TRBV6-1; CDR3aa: CASSEATGDDEQYF; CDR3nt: TGTGCCAGCAGTGAAGCGACAGGGGACGACGAGCAGTACTTC
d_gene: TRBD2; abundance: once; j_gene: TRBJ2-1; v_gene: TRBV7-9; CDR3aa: CASSLRLAGGNHNEQFF; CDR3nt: TGTGCCAGCAGCTTGAGGCTAGCGGGAGGTAACCACAATGAGCAGTTCTTC
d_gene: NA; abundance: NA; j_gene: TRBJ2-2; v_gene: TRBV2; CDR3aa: CASNLRLNTGELFF; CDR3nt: TGTGCCAGCAACCTAAGACTGAACACCGGGGAGCTGTTTTTT
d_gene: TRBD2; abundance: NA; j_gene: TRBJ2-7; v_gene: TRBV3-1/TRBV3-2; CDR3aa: CASSQGGLAGGYEQYF; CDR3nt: TGTGCCAGCAGCCAAGGGGGACTAGCGGGAGGCTACGAGCAGTACTTC
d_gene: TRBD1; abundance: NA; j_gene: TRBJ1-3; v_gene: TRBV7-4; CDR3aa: CASSPGPDRVSGNTIYF; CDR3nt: TGTGCCAGCAGCCCCGGCCCGGACAGGGTATCTGGAAACACCATATATTTT
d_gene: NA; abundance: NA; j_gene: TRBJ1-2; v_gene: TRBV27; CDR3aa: CASSLHGDYGYTF; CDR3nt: TGTGCCAGCAGTCTCCATGGAGACTATGGCTACACCTTC
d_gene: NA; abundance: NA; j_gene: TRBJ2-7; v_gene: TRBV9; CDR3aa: CASSAGSSGQYF; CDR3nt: TGTGCCAGCAGCGCCGGTTCGTCGGGGCAGTACTTC
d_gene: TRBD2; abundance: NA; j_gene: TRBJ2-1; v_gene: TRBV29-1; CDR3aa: CSVRTGGAGNEQFF; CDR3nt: TGCAGCGTTCGGACGGGGGGGGCTGGCAATGAGCAGTTCTTC
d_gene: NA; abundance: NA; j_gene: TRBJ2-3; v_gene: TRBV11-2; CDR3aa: CASSLGARESTDTQYF; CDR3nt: TGTGCCAGCAGCTTAGGAGCCCGGGAAAGCACAGATACGCAGTATTTT
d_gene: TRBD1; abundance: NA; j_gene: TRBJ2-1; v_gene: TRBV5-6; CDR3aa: CASSTGQQTYNEQFF; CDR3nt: TGTGCCAGCAGCACGGGACAGCAAACCTACAATGAGCAGTTCTTC
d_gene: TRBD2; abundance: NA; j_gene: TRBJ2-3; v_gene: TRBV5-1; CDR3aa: CASSPGLAGALLSTDTQYF; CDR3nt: TGCGCCAGCAGCCCGGGACTAGCGGGGGCCTTACTTAGCACAGATACGCAGTATTTT
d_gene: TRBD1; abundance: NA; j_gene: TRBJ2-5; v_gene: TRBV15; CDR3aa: CATSLGQGAGETQYF; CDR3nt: TGTGCCACCAGTCTGGGACAGGGGGCAGGAGAGACCCAGTACTTC
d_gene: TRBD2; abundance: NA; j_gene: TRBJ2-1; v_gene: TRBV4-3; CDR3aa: CASSQDRTGVAGYFYNEQFF; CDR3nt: TGCGCCAGCAGCCAAGATCGGACGGGGGTAGCGGGATATTTTTACAATGAGCAGTTCTTC
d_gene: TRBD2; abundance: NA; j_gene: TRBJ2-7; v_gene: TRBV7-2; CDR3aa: CASSPGLAGGAYEQYF; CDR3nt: TGTGCCAGCAGCCCGGGACTAGCGGGAGGTGCCTACGAGCAGTACTTC
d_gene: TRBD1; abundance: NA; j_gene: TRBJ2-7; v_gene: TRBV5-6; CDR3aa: CASSPGQGAYEQYF; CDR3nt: TGTGCCAGCAGCCCGGGACAGGGGGCCTACGAGCAGTACTTC
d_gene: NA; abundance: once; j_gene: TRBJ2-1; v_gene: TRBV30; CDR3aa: CAWNRQRASSYNEQFF; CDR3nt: TGTGCCTGGAATCGGCAGCGGGCTTCCTCCTACAATGAGCAGTTCTTC
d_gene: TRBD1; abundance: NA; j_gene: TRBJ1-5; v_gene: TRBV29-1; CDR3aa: CSVGQGYQPQHF; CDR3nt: TGCAGCGTTGGACAGGGTTATCAGCCCCAGCATTTT
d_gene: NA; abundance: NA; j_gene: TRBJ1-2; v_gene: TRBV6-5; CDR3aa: CASSRGEGSGYGYTF; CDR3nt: TGTGCCAGCAGTCGGGGGGAGGGTAGCGGCTATGGCTACACCTTC
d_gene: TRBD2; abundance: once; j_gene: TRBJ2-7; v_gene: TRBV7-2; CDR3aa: CASSIDSGSYEQYF; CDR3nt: TGTGCCAGCAGCATCGATAGCGGGTCCTACGAGCAGTACTTC
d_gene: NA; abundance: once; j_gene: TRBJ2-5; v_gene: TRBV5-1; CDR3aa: CASSLLREETQYF; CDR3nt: TGCGCCAGCAGCTTGCTACGGGAAGAGACCCAGTACTTC
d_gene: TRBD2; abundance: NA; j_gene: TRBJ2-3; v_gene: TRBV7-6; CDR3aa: CASSSLAGGLDTQYF; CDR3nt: TGTGCCAGCAGTTCCCTCGCGGGAGGGTTGGATACGCAGTATTTT
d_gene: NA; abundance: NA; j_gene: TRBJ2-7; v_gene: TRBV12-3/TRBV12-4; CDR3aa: CASSYRAAQYF; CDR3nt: TGTGCCAGCAGTTACAGGGCGGCGCAGTACTTC
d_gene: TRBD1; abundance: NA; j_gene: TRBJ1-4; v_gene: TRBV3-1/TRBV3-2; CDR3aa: CASSPLDRDSEKLFF; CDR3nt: TGTGCCAGCAGCCCATTGGACAGGGACTCTGAAAAACTGTTTTTT
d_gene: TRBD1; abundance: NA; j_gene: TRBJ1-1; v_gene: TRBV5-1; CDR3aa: CASSSQGASNTEAFF; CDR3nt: TGCGCCAGCAGCTCTCAGGGGGCGAGTAACACTGAAGCTTTCTTT
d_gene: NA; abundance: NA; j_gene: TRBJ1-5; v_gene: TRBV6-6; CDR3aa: CASSYESNQPQHF; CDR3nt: TGTGCCAGCAGTTATGAGAGCAATCAGCCCCAGCATTTT
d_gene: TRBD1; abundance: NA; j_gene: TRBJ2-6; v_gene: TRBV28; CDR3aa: CASSANRGPGANVLTF; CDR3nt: TGTGCCAGCAGTGCCAACAGGGGGCCTGGGGCCAACGTCCTGACTTTC
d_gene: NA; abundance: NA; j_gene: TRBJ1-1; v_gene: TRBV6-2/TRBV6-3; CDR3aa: CASSYSALRGRAFF; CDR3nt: TGTGCCAGCAGTTACTCTGCTCTCAGGGGTAGAGCTTTCTTT
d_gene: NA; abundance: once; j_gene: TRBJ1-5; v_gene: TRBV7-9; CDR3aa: CASSLAGHRQPQHF; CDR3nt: TGTGCCAGCAGCTTAGCGGGACATCGCCAGCCCCAGCATTTT
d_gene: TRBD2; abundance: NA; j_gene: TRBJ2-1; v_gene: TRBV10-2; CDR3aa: CASSLAGEGLEQFF; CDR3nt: TGCGCCAGCAGTTTAGCGGGAGAGGGCCTCGAGCAGTTCTTC
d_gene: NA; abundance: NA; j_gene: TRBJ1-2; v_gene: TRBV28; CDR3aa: CASSSPGANGYTF; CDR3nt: TGTGCCAGCAGTTCGCCAGGGGCAAATGGCTACACCTTC
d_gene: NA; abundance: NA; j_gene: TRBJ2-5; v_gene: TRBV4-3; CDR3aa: CASSQETGLETQYF; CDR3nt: TGCGCCAGCAGCCAAGAAACAGGGCTCGAGACCCAGTACTTC
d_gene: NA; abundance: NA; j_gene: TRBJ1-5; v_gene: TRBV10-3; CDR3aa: CAICLGSNQPQHF; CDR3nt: TGTGCCATCTGTCTCGGGAGCAATCAGCCCCAGCATTTT
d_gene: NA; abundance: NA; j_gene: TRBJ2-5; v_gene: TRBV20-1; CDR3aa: CSARRGETQYF; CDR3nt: TGCAGTGCTAGGAGAGGGGAGACCCAGTACTTC
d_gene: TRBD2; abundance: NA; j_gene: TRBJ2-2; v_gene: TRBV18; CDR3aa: CASSPRASGGPNTGELFF; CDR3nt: TGTGCCAGCTCACCAAGGGCTAGCGGGGGCCCGAACACCGGGGAGCTGTTTTTT
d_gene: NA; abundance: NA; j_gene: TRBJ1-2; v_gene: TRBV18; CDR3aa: CASSPNYSPNYGYTF; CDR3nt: TGTGCCAGCTCACCAAATTACAGTCCTAACTATGGCTACACCTTC
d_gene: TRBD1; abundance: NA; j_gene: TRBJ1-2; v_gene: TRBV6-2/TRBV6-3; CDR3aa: CASSPRTGHLGGYTF; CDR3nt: TGTGCCAGCAGCCCCCGGACAGGGCATTTGGGGGGCTACACCTTC
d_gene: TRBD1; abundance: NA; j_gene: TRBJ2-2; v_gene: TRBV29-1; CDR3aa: CSVRTGGWTGELFF; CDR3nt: TGCAGCGTTAGGACAGGGGGATGGACCGGGGAGCTGTTTTTT
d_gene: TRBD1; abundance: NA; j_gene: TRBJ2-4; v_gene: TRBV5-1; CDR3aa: CASSSPKDRVLENIQYF; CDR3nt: TGCGCCAGCAGCTCCCCCAAGGACAGGGTACTCGAAAACATTCAGTACTTC